Following are 4 T cell receptor beta chains from one sample sequenced in a study of beta chain features in type 1 diabetes. Study observations and caveats: The study found moderately but significantly shorter TCRB CDR3s in all four CD4+ subsets of Type 1 diabetes patients.

Their target antigens are unknown. Reverse transcribing all isolated RNA meant expressed TCRB transcripts were sequenced. Some clones are missing from TCRdb's copy, which holds only in-frame ones; the method was immunoSEQ multiplex PCR. The sample contains about 650,000 clones, 12% of which appear only once. Sequenced material: naive CD4+ T cells from blood. These receptors originate from a man aged 25-40 years with type 1 diabetes.

This clone was counted at least ten times. This chain uses TRBV14 with TRBJ1-1; D not certain. The CDR3 totals 12 residues. Germline assignment: CDR1 SGHDN and CDR2 FVKESK. V dropped 2 bases and J dropped 11 bases, with 12 bases sitting between them. The CDR3 protein is CASSQWASWAFF. DNA for the CDR3: TGTGCCAGCAGCCAATGGGCCTCCTGGGCTTTCTTT.

V usage is TRBV12-5 and J usage is TRBJ2-2; 8 nucleotides align to TRBD2. The CDR3 extends over 13 amino acids. J was trimmed by 6 bases and V by 5 bases; bases with no gene match: 2. From germline, CDR1 is LGHNT and CDR2 FRNRAP. CDR3 sequence: CASGQGLAGELFF. Here the CDR3 DNA reads TGTGCTAGTGGTCAGGGACTAGCCGGGGAGCTGTTTTTT. Full variable domain (missing parts from reference TRBV12-5 and TRBJ2-2): DARVTQTPRHKVTEMGQEVTMRCQPILGHNTVFWYRQTMMQGLELLAYFRNRAPLDDSGMPKDRFSAEMPDATLATLKIQPSEPRDSAVYFCASGQGLAGELFFGEGSRLTVL.

The chain links TRBV5-6 to TRBJ1-6; D uncertain. The CDR3 loop spans 16 amino acids. In germline, CDR1 is SGHDT, CDR2 YYEEEE. Trimming took 0 bases from V and 9 from J, leaving 16 bases between them. CDR3 region: CASSLDPHPGPSPLHF. CDR3 nucleotide sequence: TGTGCCAGCAGCTTGGACCCCCACCCAGGCCCTTCACCCCTCCACTTT.

This chain connects TRBV4-3 to TRBJ2-3; 8 bases agree with TRBD2. Germline V gives CDR1 LGHNA, CDR2 YSLEER. The CDR3 loop spans 16 amino acids. V lost 4 bases to trimming and J lost 4 bases; unmatched junction nucleotides: 10. Here the CDR3 reads CASSRLSRGGADTQYF. CDR3 coding DNA: TGCGCCAGCAGCCGATTGAGTCGGGGGGGCGCAGATACGCAGTATTTT.